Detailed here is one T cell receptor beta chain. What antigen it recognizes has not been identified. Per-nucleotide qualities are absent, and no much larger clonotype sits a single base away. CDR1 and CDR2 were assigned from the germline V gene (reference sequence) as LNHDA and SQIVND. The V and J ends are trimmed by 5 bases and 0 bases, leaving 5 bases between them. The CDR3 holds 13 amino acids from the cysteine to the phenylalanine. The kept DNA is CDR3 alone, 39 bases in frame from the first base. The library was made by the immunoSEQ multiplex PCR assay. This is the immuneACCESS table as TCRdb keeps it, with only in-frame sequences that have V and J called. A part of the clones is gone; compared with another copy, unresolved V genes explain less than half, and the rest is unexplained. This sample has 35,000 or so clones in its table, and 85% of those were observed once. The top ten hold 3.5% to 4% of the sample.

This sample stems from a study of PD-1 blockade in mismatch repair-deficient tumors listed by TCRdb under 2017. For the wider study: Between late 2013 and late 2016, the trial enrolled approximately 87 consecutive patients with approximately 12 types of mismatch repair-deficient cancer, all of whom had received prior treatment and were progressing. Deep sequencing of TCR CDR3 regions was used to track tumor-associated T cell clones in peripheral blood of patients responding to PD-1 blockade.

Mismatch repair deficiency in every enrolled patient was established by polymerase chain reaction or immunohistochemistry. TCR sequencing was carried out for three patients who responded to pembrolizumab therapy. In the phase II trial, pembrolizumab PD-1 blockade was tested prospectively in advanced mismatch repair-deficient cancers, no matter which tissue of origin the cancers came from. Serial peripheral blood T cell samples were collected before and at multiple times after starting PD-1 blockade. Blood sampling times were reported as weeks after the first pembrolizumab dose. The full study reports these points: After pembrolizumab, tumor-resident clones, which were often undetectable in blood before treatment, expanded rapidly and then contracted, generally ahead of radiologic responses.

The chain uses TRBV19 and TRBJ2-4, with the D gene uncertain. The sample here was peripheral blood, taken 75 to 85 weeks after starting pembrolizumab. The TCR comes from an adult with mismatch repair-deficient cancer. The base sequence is TGTGCCAGTAGTCCTGGAGCCAAAAACATTCAGTACTTC. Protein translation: CASSPGAKNIQYF.